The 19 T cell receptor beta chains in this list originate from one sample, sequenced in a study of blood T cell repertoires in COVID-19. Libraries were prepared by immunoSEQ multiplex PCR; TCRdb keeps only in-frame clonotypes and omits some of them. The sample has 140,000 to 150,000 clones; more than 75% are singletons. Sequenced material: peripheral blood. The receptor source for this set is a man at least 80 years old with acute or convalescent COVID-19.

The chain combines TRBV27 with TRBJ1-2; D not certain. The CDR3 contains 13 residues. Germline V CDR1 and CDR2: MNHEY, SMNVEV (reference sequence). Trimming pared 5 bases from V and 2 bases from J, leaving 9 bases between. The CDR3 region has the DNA TGTGCCAGCAGTCTTACAGTGAACTATGGCTACACCTTC. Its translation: CASSLTVNYGYTF.

The CDR3 sequence: CASSYERSTGAPYEQYF. The CDR3 DNA reads as TGTGCCAGCAGTTACGAGCGGTCCACAGGGGCCCCCTACGAGCAGTACTTC. This sequence joins TRBV6-2 or TRBV6-3 and TRBJ2-7, with TRBD1 matching 7 bases. Germline-derived CDR1 and CDR2 are MNHEY and SVGEGT. The trim removed 2 bases at V and 2 bases at J, leaving 12 bases unmatched. The CDR3 runs 17 residues.

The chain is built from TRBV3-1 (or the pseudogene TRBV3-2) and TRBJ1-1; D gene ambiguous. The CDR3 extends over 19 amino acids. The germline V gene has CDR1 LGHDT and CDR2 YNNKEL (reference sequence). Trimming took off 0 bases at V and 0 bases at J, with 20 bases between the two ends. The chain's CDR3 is CASSQERIRPGTLNTEAFF. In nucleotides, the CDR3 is TGTGCCAGCAGCCAAGAGCGTATAAGACCGGGAACCTTGAACACTGAAGCTTTCTTT.

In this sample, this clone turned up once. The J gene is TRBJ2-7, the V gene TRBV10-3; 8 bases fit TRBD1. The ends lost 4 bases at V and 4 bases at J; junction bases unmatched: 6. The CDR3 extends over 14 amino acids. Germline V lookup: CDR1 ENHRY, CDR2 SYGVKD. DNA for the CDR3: TGTGCCATCAGTGGTCCGGGACAGGAATACGAGCAGTACTTC. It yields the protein CAISGPGQEYEQYF.

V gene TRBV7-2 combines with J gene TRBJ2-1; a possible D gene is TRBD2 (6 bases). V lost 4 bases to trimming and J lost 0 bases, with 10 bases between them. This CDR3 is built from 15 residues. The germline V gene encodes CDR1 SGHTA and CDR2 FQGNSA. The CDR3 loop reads CASSSDYVSYNEQFF. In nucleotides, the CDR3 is TGTGCCAGCAGCTCGGACTATGTCTCCTACAATGAGCAGTTCTTC.

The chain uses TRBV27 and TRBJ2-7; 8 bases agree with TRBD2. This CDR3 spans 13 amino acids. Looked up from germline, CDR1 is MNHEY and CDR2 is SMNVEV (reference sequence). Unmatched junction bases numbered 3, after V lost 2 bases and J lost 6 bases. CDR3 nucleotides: TGTGCCAGCAGTTTAGTAGCGGGGTTCGAGCAGTACTTC. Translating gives CASSLVAGFEQYF.

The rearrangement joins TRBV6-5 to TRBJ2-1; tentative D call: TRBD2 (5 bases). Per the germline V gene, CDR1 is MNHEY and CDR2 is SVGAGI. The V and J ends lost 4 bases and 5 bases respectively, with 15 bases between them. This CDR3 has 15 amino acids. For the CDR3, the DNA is TGTGCCAGCAGTTTGAGAGGGCCGGCGAACAATGAGCAGTTCTTC. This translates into CASSLRGPANNEQFF.

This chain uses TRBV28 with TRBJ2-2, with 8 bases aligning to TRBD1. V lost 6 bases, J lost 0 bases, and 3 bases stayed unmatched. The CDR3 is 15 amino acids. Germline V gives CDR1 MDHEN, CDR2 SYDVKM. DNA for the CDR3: TGTGCCAGCAGGGACAGGGAGCCGAACACCGGGGAGCTGTTTTTT. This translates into CASRDREPNTGELFF.

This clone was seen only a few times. CDR3 in DNA: TGTGCCAGCAGCCTAACAGCGAACACTGAAGCTTTCTTT. This encodes CASSLTANTEAFF. This chain joins TRBV9 and TRBJ1-1; D is undetermined. This CDR3 has 13 residues. Trimming pared 4 bases from V and 1 base from J, leaving 8 bases between. Germline CDR1 and CDR2: SGDLS and YYNGEE.

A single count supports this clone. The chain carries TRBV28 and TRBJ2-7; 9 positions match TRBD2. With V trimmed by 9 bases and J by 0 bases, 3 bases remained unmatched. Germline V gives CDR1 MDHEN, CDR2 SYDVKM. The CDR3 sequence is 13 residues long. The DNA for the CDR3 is TGTGCCAGTTGGACTAGCGCCTCCTACGAGCAGTACTTC. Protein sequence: CASWTSASYEQYF.

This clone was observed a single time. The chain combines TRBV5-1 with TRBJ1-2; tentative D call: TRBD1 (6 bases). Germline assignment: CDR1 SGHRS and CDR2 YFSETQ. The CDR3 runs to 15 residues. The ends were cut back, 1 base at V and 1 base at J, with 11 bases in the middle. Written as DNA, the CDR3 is TGCGCCAGCAGCTTGACCAACAGGGTTAACTATGGCTACACCTTC. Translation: CASSLTNRVNYGYTF.

Written as DNA, the CDR3 is TGTGCCAGCAGCCAAGGCGGGACGGATTCACCCCTCCACTTT. Translation: CASSQGGTDSPLHF. This chain uses TRBV14 with TRBJ1-6, with D maybe TRBD1 (5 bases). CDR1 SGHDN and CDR2 FVKESK come from the germline V gene. The germline V and J ends were trimmed by 1 base and 8 bases, with 9 bases remaining between them. This CDR3 region has 14 residues.

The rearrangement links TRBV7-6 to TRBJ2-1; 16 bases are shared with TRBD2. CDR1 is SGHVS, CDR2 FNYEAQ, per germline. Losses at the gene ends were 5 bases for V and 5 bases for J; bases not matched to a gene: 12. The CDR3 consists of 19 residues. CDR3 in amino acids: CASSMPGLAGGRWNNEQFF. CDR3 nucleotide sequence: TGTGCCAGCAGCATGCCGGGACTAGCGGGGGGGCGATGGAACAATGAGCAGTTCTTC.

CDR3 loop: CAWTLKSNTEAFF. CDR3 in DNA: TGTGCCTGGACACTTAAATCGAACACTGAAGCTTTCTTT. V is TRBV30 and J is TRBJ1-1; D is undetermined. V lost 4 bases and J lost 1, with 10 bases in between. This CDR3 is 13 amino acids long. Germline values: CDR1 GTSNPN, CDR2 SVGIG (reference sequence).

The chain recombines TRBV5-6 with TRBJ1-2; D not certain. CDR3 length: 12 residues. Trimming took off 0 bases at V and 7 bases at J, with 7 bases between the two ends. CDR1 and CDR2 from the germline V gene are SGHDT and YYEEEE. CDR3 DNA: TGTGCCAGCAGCTTGGTGCGGGGTGGCTACACCTTC. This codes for CASSLVRGGYTF.

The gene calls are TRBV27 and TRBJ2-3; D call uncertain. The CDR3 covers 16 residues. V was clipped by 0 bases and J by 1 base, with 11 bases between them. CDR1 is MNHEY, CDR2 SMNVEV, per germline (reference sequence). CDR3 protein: CASSLSAAPGTDTQYF. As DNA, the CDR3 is TGTGCCAGCAGTTTATCGGCCGCCCCAGGCACAGATACGCAGTATTTT.

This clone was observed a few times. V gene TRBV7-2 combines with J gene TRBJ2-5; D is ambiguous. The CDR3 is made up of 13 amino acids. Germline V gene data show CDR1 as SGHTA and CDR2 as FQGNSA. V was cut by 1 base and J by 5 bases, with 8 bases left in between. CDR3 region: CASSLGVRETQYF. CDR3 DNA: TGTGCCAGCAGCTTAGGTGTTCGGGAGACCCAGTACTTC.

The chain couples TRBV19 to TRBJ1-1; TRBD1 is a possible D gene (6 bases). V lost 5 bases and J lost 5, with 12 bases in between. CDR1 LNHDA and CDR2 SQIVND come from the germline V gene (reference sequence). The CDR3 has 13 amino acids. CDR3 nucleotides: TGTGCCAGTAGTTTTCAGGGGAAGACTGAAGCTTTCTTT. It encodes CASSFQGKTEAFF.

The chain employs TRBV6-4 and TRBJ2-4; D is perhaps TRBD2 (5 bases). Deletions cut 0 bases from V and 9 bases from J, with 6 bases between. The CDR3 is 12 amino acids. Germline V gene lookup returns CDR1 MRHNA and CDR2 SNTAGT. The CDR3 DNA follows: TGTGCCAGCAGTGACTCAGGGAGCATTCAGTACTTC. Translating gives CASSDSGSIQYF.